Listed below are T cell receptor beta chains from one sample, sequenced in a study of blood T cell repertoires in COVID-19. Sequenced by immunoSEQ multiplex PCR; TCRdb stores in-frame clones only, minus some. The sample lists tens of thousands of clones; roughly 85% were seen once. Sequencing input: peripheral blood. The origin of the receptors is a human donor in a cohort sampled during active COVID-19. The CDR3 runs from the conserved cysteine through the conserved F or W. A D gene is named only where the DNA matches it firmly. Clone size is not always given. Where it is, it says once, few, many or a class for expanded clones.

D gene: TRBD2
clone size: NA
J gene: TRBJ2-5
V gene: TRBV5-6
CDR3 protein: CASSLGWERDETQYF
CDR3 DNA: TGTGCCAGCAGCTTGGGGTGGGAGCGGGATGAGACCCAGTACTTC

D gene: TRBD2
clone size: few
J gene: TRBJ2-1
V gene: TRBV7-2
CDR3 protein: CASSLRTSVYNEQFF
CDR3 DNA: TGTGCCAGCAGCCTCCGGACTAGCGTCTACAATGAGCAGTTCTTC

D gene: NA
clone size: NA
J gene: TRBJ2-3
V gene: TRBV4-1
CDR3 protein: CASSQRTTDTQYF
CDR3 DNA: TGCGCCAGCAGCCAGCGTACCACAGATACGCAGTATTTT

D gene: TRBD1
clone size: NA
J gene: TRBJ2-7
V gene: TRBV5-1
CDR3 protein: CASSLGTGATNYEQYF
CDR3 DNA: TGCGCCAGCAGCTTGGGGACAGGGGCGACGAATTACGAGCAGTACTTC

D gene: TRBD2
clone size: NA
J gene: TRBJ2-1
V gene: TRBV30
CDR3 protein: CAWSRDSGRAPQFF
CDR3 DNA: TGTGCCTGGAGTAGGGATAGCGGGAGGGCCCCGCAGTTCTTC

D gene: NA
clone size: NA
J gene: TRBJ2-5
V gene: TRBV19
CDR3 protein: CASSIRESMAQYF
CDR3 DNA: TGTGCCAGTAGTATTCGGGAGTCCATGGCCCAGTACTTC

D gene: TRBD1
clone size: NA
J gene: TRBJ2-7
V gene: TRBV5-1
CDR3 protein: CASSPGQEQYF
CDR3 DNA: TGCGCCAGCAGCCCGGGACAGGAGCAGTACTTC

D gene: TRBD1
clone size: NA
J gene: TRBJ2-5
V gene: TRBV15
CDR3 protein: CATSRGAGTGRKTQYF
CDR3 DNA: TGTGCCACCAGCAGAGGAGCCGGGACAGGGAGGAAGACCCAGTACTTC

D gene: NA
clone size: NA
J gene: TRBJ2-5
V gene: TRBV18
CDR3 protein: CASSPRTSSRIQETQYF
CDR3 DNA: TGTGCCAGCTCACCAAGGACGTCTAGCAGAATCCAAGAGACCCAGTACTTC

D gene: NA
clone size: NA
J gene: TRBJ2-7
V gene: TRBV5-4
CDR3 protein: CASSENTGRRSYEQYF
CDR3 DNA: TGTGCCAGCAGCGAAAACACGGGAAGGCGCTCCTACGAGCAGTACTTC

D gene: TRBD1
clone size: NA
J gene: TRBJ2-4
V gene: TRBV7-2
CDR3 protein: CASSFWTGPDPLAKNIQYF
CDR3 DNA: TGTGCCAGCAGCTTTTGGACAGGGCCCGACCCATTAGCCAAAAACATTCAGTACTTC

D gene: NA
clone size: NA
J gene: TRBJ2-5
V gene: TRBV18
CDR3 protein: CASSRGQEETQYF
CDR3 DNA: TGTGCCAGCTCACGTGGCCAGGAAGAGACCCAGTACTTC

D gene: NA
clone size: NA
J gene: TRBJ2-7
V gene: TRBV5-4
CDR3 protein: CASSRGRDSTYEQYF
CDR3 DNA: TGTGCCAGCAGCCGCGGCCGGGACTCAACCTACGAGCAGTACTTC

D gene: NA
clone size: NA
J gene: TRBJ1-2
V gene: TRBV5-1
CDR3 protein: CASSLELGRSTYGYTF
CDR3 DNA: TGCGCCAGCAGCTTGGAACTGGGCCGCTCCACCTATGGCTACACCTTC

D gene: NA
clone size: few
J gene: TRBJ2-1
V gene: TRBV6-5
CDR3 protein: CASSPGKGSYNEQFF
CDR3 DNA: TGTGCCAGCAGCCCAGGAAAAGGCTCCTACAATGAGCAGTTCTTC